The 18 T cell receptor beta chains in this list originate from one sample, sequenced in a study of CD8 T cells in ankylosing spondylitis (dated by TCRdb to about 2017). The protocol used for the library was 5' RACE. The data were produced on an Illumina HiSeq 2500. TCRdb trimmed the raw reads at Q25, called clones with MiXCR and kept productive beta chains. One record per CDR3 amino acid sequence lists the most common genes and DNA. The sample table lists about 220,000 distinct CDR3 sequences, under 30% of them with a count of one. 6.6% of the sample is taken by the ten largest. Sequenced: blood, either unsorted or a sorted T cell fraction (not recorded which). Receptors were obtained from a male donor with ankylosing spondylitis or in good health (not recorded which).

This clonotype has just a few counts. This chain joins TRBV6-1 and TRBJ2-1; 10 bases align to TRBD2. The CDR3 extends over 15 amino acids. Germline V gene lookup returns CDR1 MNHNS and CDR2 SASEGT. J gave up 8 bases and V 10 bases, and 14 bases lay outside the gene matches. The CDR3 is CATFLAGEDGDEQFF. In DNA form, the CDR3 reads TGTGCCACCTTTCTAGCGGGAGAGGACGGGGATGAGCAGTTCTTC.

This clonotype showed up many times. The chain couples TRBV7-2 to TRBJ2-3; D uncertain. Germline values: CDR1 SGHTA, CDR2 FQGNSA. This CDR3 contains 12 residues. V was cut by 1 base and J by 7 bases, with 6 bases left in between. CDR3 sequence reads: CASSLGGYTQYF. Written as DNA, the CDR3 is TGTGCCAGCAGCTTAGGCGGATATACGCAGTATTTT. Using reference TRBV7-2 and TRBJ2-3 for the parts outside the CDR3, the full variable domain is GAGVSQSPSNKVTEKGKDVELRCDPISGHTALYWYRQSLGQGLEFLIYFQGNSAPDKSGLPSDRFSAERTGGSVSTLTIQRTQQEDSAVYLCASSLGGYTQYFGPGTRLTVL.

Ten or more counts support this clonotype. The J gene is TRBJ2-5, the V gene TRBV5-5; D is unclear. The germline gives CDR1 SGHKS, CDR2 YYEKEE (reference sequence). The germline V and J ends were trimmed by 1 base and 4 bases, with 11 bases remaining between them. The CDR3 extends over 14 amino acids. Written as DNA, the CDR3 is TGTGCCAGCAGCTTGATGTTAACACCAGAGACCCAGTACTTC. It yields the protein CASSLMLTPETQYF.

This clonotype was detected ten times or more. The chain is built from TRBV12-3 or TRBV12-4 and TRBJ2-7; D perhaps matches TRBD1 (5 bases). Trimming removed 4 bases at V and 3 bases at J, with 10 bases between. This CDR3 has 13 residues. The chain's CDR3 is CASSSDSYYEQYF. The DNA of the CDR3 is TGTGCCAGCAGTTCTGACAGCTACTACGAGCAGTACTTC.

This clonotype occurred many times. The chain combines TRBV12-3 or TRBV12-4 with TRBJ2-1; 9 nucleotides line up with TRBD2. With 2 bases clipped from V and 12 bases from J, the junction kept 11 bases outside the gene matches. The CDR3 totals 15 residues. Here the CDR3 reads CASSLLIAGVGGQFF. CDR3 DNA sequence: TGTGCCAGCAGTTTATTGATAGCGGGAGTAGGGGGGCAGTTCTTC.

Ten or more counts support this clonotype. The chain combines TRBV7-2 with TRBJ1-5; D is undetermined. The CDR3 sequence is 13 residues long. Trimming cost V 5 bases and J 4 bases, with 9 bases left between them. The germline V gene encodes CDR1 SGHTA and CDR2 FQGNSA. CDR3 loop: CASSQPGNQPQHF. In DNA form, the CDR3 reads TGTGCCAGCAGCCAACCGGGGAATCAGCCCCAGCATTTT.

This clonotype was seen many times. The rearrangement uses TRBV5-6 and TRBJ2-2; 8 bases align to TRBD1. Trimming cost V 3 bases and J 0 bases; bases outside gene matches: 13. CDR1 SGHDT and CDR2 YYEEEE come from the germline V gene. This CDR3 has 19 amino acids. The CDR3 protein is CASSSNDRGRLANTGELFF. In DNA form, the CDR3 reads TGTGCCAGCAGCTCGAATGACAGGGGACGTCTCGCGAACACCGGGGAGCTGTTTTTT.

This clonotype was found many times. This rearrangement joins TRBV29-1 to TRBJ2-3; D is possibly TRBD2 (6 bases). Trimming removed 3 bases from V and 2 bases from J, with 12 bases in between. The germline V gene has CDR1 SQVTM and CDR2 ANQGSEA. The CDR3 has 14 amino acids. The CDR3, as DNA: TGCAGCGTTGAGGGCGGGAAGAACACAGATACGCAGTATTTT. Protein sequence: CSVEGGKNTDTQYF.

This sequence joins TRBV20-1 and TRBJ2-4; TRBD1 is a possible D gene (6 bases). The CDR3 spans 13 residues. Germline V gene data show CDR1 as DFQATT and CDR2 as SNEGSKA (reference sequence). Between the trimmed V and J ends, which lost 5 bases and 0 bases, there was a span of 8 bases. The DNA for the CDR3 is TGCAGTGCTGGACAGCCAGCCAAAAACATTCAGTACTTC. Translated, it gives CSAGQPAKNIQYF.

This clonotype was detected ten times or more. CDR3: CASSPPGADTQYF. The CDR3 DNA follows: TGTGCCAGCAGTCCCCCTGGGGCGGATACGCAGTATTTT. The rearrangement joins TRBV6-1 to TRBJ2-3, with a possible D match to TRBD1 (5 bases). The CDR3 is 13 residues long. Germline values: CDR1 MNHNS, CDR2 SASEGT. V was trimmed by 5 bases and J by 6 bases, leaving 12 bases between them.

The J gene is TRBJ2-1, the V gene TRBV11-2, with TRBD1 as a possible D gene (6 bases). The CDR3 is made up of 14 amino acids. Germline V gene data show CDR1 as SGHAT and CDR2 as FQNNGV. V lost 5 bases and J 6 bases, leaving 14 bases between the germline ends. The CDR3 nucleotides are TGTGCCAGCAGCCTCTTACGGACAGTCAATGAGCAGTTCTTC. This gives the protein CASSLLRTVNEQFF.

The chain's CDR3 is CSAELGLNTGELFF. The CDR3 DNA is TGCAGTGCTGAATTGGGCTTGAACACCGGGGAGCTGTTTTTT. The V and J genes are TRBV20-1 and TRBJ2-2; D not resolved. Germline lookup yields CDR1 DFQATT and CDR2 SNEGSKA (reference sequence). Trimming pared 5 bases from V and 1 base from J, leaving 11 bases between. There are 14 residues in the CDR3.

This clonotype was recorded many times. V is TRBV7-2 and J is TRBJ2-1; 7 positions agree with TRBD2. The V segment lost 8 bases and the J segment 0 bases; nucleotides outside the gene matches: 13. The CDR3 consists of 17 residues. Per germline, CDR1 SGHTA and CDR2 FQGNSA. CDR3 residues: CASGGRSGKSSYNEQFF. The DNA of the CDR3 is TGTGCCAGCGGGGGAAGGAGCGGGAAAAGCTCCTACAATGAGCAGTTCTTC.

In its sample, this clonotype was seen many times. This rearrangement joins TRBV20-1 to TRBJ2-1; unclear D gene. Trimming cost V 5 bases and J 0 bases, with 11 bases left between them. The CDR3 totals 14 residues. Germline V lookup: CDR1 DFQATT, CDR2 SNEGSKA (reference sequence). The CDR3 here is CSAGSRSSYNEQFF. CDR3 DNA sequence: TGCAGTGCTGGAAGTCGTAGCTCCTACAATGAGCAGTTCTTC.

Comment on this clonotype: It may be a read error: a sequence one base away is much more abundant. This chain connects TRBV20-1 to TRBJ1-5, with TRBD1 matching 7 bases. This CDR3 region has 14 residues. The germline gives CDR1 DFQATT, CDR2 SNEGSKA (reference sequence). In nucleotides, the CDR3 is TGCAGTGCTCCGACAGGGAGCGGCAATCAGCCCCAGCGTTTT. It codes for CSAPTGSGNQPQRF.

This clonotype was seen a single time. This rearrangement joins TRBV7-9 to TRBJ2-5; a weak D match, TRBD1 (6 bases). This CDR3 has 13 amino acids. Germline values: CDR1 SEHNR, CDR2 FQNEAQ (reference sequence). V was cut by 5 bases and J by 2 bases, with 9 bases left in between. The CDR3 spells CASSKQGQETQYF. CDR3 coding DNA: TGTGCCAGCAGCAAACAGGGACAAGAGACCCAGTACTTC.

The genes are TRBV10-3 and TRBJ2-5; D may be TRBD1 (6 bases). V lost 7 bases and J 4 bases, leaving 22 bases between the germline ends. Germline loops: CDR1 ENHRY, CDR2 SYGVKD. This CDR3 comprises 16 residues. Here the CDR3 reads CAIKPGGQLGAETQYF. The CDR3 DNA reads TGTGCCATCAAACCCGGAGGACAGTTGGGGGCAGAGACCCAGTACTTC.

A few counts support this clonotype. The chain is built from TRBV20-1 and TRBJ1-4, with 8 bases fitting TRBD1. The V segment lost 6 bases and the J segment 6 bases; nucleotides outside the gene matches: 6. CDR1 and CDR2 from the germline V gene are DFQATT and SNEGSKA (reference sequence). This CDR3 has 13 amino acids. The CDR3 loop reads CSAVDRVHEKLFF. The CDR3 region has the DNA TGCAGTGCCGTGGACAGGGTCCATGAAAAACTGTTTTTT.